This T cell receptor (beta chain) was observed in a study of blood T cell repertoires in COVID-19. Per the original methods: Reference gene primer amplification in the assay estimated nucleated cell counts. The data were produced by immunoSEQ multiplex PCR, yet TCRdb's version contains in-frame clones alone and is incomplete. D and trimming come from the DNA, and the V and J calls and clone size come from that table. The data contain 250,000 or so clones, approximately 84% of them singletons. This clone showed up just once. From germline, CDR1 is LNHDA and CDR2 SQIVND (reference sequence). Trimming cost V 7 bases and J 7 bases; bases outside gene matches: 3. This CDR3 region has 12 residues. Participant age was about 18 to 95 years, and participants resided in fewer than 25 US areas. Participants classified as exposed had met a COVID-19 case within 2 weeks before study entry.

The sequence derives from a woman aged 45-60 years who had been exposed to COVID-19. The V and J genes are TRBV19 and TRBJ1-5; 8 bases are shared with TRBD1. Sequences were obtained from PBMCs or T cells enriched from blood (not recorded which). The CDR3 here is CASTDRGQPQHF. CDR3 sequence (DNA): TGTGCCAGTACCGACAGGGGACAGCCCCAGCATTTT.